These 11 T cell receptor beta chains were all obtained from the same sample, sequenced in a study of a mutant IDH1 vaccine in newly diagnosed glioma. The time point: baseline, week 1 (first vaccination visit). The treatment was: pre-vaccination baseline after standard-of-care therapy. Clones were sequenced by immunoSEQ multiplex PCR, and TCRdb holds only the in-frame ones, with some missing. The data contain approximately 70,000 clones, 70% to 80% of them singletons. The input for sequencing was PBMCs, taken from a glioma patient treated with radiotherapy, temozolomide or both. The origin of the receptors is a middle-aged man with glioma.

CDR3: CASSQGQEETQYF. DNA for the CDR3: TGCGCCAGCAGCCAAGGTCAGGAAGAGACCCAGTACTTC. V gene TRBV4-1 combines with J gene TRBJ2-5; D uncertain. Trimming shortened V by 1 base and J by 3 bases, and 6 bases separated the two germline ends. Germline values: CDR1 MGHRA, CDR2 YSYEKL. This CDR3 region has 13 residues.

This clone was counted a single time. CDR3 DNA sequence: TGTGCCAGCAGCATACCGGGACTTGGGAAGTTCTTC. Translated, it gives CASSIPGLGKFF. V and J are TRBV5-4 and TRBJ2-1, with D maybe TRBD2 (6 bases). This CDR3 contains 12 residues. CDR1 SGHNT and CDR2 YYREEE come from the germline V gene (reference sequence). Deletions cut 4 bases from V and 14 bases from J, with 16 bases between.

CDR3: CASSHRDRGYTGELFF. Here the CDR3 DNA reads TGCGCCAGCAGCCACCGGGACAGGGGATACACCGGGGAGCTGTTTTTT. The rearrangement uses TRBV4-1 and TRBJ2-2; 10 nucleotides agree with TRBD1. The CDR3 is 16 residues long. CDR1 and CDR2 from the germline V gene are MGHRA and YSYEKL. The trim removed 3 bases at V and 3 bases at J, leaving 4 bases unmatched.

The CDR3 DNA follows: TGTGCCAGCAGCCCCCATCGGGGTAAGGACACTGAAGCTTTCTTT. This sequence encodes CASSPHRGKDTEAFF. This sequence joins TRBV9 and TRBJ1-1; D is undetermined. Trimming shortened V by 4 bases and J by 3 bases, and 16 bases separated the two germline ends. The CDR3 runs 15 residues. Germline CDR1 SGDLS, CDR2 YYNGEE.

This chain links TRBV6-1 with TRBJ1-2; D gene ambiguous. The ends were cut back, 10 bases at V and 6 bases at J, with 15 bases in the middle. This CDR3 spans 12 amino acids. Germline CDR1 MNHNS, CDR2 SASEGT. CDR3 amino acids: CATRREIDGYTF. The CDR3 DNA sequence: TGTGCCACCCGGAGGGAGATTGATGGCTACACCTTC.

The chain is built from TRBV6-6 and TRBJ2-1; D not certain. The CDR3 runs to 13 residues. V lost 2 bases and J 9 bases, leaving 11 bases between the germline ends. The germline V gene encodes CDR1 MNHNY and CDR2 SVGAGI (reference sequence). The CDR3 spells CASSYGPDPEQFF. In DNA form, the CDR3 reads TGTGCCAGCAGTTACGGTCCTGACCCTGAGCAGTTCTTC.

The chain couples TRBV7-3 to TRBJ2-2, with no clear D. Germline V gene data show CDR1 as SGHTA and CDR2 as FQGTGA. V shed 1 base and J shed 6 bases, with 9 bases lying between them. This CDR3 has 14 amino acids. In DNA form, the CDR3 reads TGTGCCAGCAGCTTAAATTCCGTCCCCGGGGAGCTGTTTTTT. This translates into CASSLNSVPGELFF.

This chain links TRBV10-3 with TRBJ2-2; possibly TRBD1 for D (5 bases). The CDR3 has 16 residues. Trimming took off 0 bases at V and 0 bases at J, with 8 bases between the two ends. Germline V lookup: CDR1 ENHRY, CDR2 SYGVKD. For the CDR3, the DNA is TGTGCCATCAGTGAGTCAAGGGGCTCGAACACCGGGGAGCTGTTTTTT. Amino acids: CAISESRGSNTGELFF.

CDR3 region: CATTGTTYEQYF. The CDR3, as DNA: TGTGCCACGACAGGGACCACCTACGAGCAGTACTTC. The chain uses TRBV10-3 and TRBJ2-7; 7 positions match TRBD1. The germline V gene encodes CDR1 ENHRY and CDR2 SYGVKD. The length of the CDR3 is 12 residues. The junction had 5 bases not matched to a gene; V was cut back by 10 bases and J by 2 bases.

The chain couples TRBV10-1 to TRBJ2-3; D ambiguous. The V gene's germline CDR1 is WNHNN and CDR2 SYGVQD (reference sequence). The V gene lost 3 bases and the J gene lost 4 bases, with 11 bases spanning the gap. The CDR3 is 14 amino acids. The CDR3 loop reads CASSDSWQSDTQYF. The CDR3 DNA sequence: TGCGCCAGCAGTGATAGTTGGCAATCAGATACGCAGTATTTT.

DNA for the CDR3: TGTGCCAGCAGCTTGGCCGGCGGTTCCTACGAGCAGTACTTC. Translating gives CASSLAGGSYEQYF. This chain links TRBV5-4 with TRBJ2-7; D unresolved. CDR3 size: 14 residues. Looked up from germline, CDR1 is SGHNT and CDR2 is YYREEE (reference sequence). Trimming stripped 0 bases from V and 1 base from J, with 8 bases between.